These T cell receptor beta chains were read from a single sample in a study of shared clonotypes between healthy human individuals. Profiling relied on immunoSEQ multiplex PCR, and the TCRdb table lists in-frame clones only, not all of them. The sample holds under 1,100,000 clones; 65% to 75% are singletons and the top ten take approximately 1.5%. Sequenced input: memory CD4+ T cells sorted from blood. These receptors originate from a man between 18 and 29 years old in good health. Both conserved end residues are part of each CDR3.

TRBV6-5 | CASSQRGPYGYTF
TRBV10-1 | CASSEGAGGLRGMNTEAFF
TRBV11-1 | CASSLGPGLHF
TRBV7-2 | CASSPGLSNQPQHF
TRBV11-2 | CASSLAAYNEQFF
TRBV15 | CATSSAGGQPQHF
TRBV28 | CASSLTDNNQPQHF
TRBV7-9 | CASSLAGNTIYF
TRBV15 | CATSSGLAGVGAGF
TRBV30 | CAWSRQGGTDTQYF
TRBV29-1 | CSVEDHSSGYTF
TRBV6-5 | CASSASGGLGEQFF
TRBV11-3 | CASSRGRGANVLTF
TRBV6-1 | CASSGGTGGYTDTQYF
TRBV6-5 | CASSYGAKGAKNIQYF
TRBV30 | CAWSLLSAGADTQYF
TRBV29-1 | CSVELTSGSRQETQYF
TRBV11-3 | CASSLVGTGELFF
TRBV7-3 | CASSYQGGMNTEAFF
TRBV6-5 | CASSYSNSYEQYF
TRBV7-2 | CASSTRTSGAGETQYF
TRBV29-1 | CSVVLARPSGNEQFF
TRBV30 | CAWSPPTGVRAYGYTF
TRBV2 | CASSAGGEAQYF
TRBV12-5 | CASASGRRNTEAFF
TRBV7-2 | CASSLDKRGQYF
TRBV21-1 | CASSKGRDRYTDTQYF
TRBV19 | CASSTREGSAYEQYF
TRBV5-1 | CASALQGLNTEAFF
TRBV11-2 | CASSVEDYGYTF
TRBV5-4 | CASRGGLINEQFF
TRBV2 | CASSDGGDSYGYTF
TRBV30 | CAWSLTAGGPDTQYF
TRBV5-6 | CASSSTGFSGNTIYF
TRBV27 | CASSLLGGNTNYGYTF
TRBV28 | CASSPQYYGYTF